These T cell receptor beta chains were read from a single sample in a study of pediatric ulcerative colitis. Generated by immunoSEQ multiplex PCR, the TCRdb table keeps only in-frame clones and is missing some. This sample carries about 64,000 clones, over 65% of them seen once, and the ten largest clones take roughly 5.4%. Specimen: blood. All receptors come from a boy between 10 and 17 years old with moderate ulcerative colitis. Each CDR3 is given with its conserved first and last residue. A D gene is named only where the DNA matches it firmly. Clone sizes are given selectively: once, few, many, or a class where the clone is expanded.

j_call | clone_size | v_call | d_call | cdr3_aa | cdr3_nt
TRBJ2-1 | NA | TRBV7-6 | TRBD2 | CASSLVSGGGSGNEQFF | TGTGCCAGCAGCTTAGTATCCGGCGGGGGGTCTGGCAATGAGCAGTTCTTC
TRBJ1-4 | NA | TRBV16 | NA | CASSQLDEKLFF | TGTGCCAGCAGCCAATTGGATGAAAAACTGTTTTTT
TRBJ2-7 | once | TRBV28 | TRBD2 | CASSSLAGRHYEQYF | TGTGCCAGCAGTTCCTTAGCGGGCAGACACTACGAGCAGTACTTC
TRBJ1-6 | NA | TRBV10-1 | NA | CASGDGRGSPLHF | TGCGCCAGCGGGGACGGACGCGGCTCACCCCTCCACTTT
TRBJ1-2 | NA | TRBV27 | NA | CASSSPTGPNYGYTF | TGTGCCAGCAGTTCACCGACTGGGCCCAACTATGGCTACACCTTC
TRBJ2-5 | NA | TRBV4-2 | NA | CASSQDSKRETQYF | TGTGCCAGCAGCCAAGATAGTAAACGGGAGACCCAGTACTTC
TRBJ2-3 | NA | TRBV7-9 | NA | CASRSIHSRGDTQYF | TGTGCCAGCAGATCAATTCACTCCAGGGGAGATACGCAGTATTTT
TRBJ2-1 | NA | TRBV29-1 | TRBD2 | CSVEGSGSPTNEQFF | TGCAGCGTTGAGGGTAGCGGGAGCCCCACGAATGAGCAGTTCTTC
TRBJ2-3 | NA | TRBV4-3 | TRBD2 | CASSLGRTGGTSTDTQYF | TGCGCCAGCAGCCTAGGGCGGACGGGAGGGACTAGCACAGATACGCAGTATTTT
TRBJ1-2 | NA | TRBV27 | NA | CASSDPLGVDGYTF | TGTGCCAGCAGTGACCCCTTAGGGGTCGACGGCTACACCTTC
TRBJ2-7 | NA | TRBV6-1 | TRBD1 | CASSEAGGQGAYEQYF | TGTGCCAGCAGTGAAGCGGGGGGACAGGGAGCCTACGAGCAGTACTTC
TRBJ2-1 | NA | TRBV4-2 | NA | CASNGASGQGNEQFF | TGTGCCAGCAATGGGGCTAGCGGCCAGGGGAATGAGCAGTTCTTC
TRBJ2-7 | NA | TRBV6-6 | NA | CASTPRSLSYEQYF | TGTGCCAGCACTCCGCGTTCACTCTCCTACGAGCAGTACTTC
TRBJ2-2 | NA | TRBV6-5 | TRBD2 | CASRGVTTGELFF | TGTGCCAGCCGGGGGGTAACCACCGGGGAGCTGTTTTTT
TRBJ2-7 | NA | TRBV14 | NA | CASSRTGTYEQYF | TGTGCCAGCAGCCGAACAGGGACCTACGAGCAGTACTTC
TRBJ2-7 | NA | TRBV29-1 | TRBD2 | CSVGGLADKYEQYF | TGCAGCGTTGGGGGACTAGCGGATAAATACGAGCAGTACTTC
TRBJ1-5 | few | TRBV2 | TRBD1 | CASNRGGNQPQHF | TGTGCCAGCAACAGGGGAGGCAATCAGCCCCAGCATTTT
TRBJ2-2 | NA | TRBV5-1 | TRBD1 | CASSDRGPGELFF | TGCGCCAGCAGCGACAGGGGCCCCGGGGAGCTGTTTTTT
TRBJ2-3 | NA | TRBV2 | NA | CASSESGERYADTQYF | TGTGCCAGCAGTGAGTCAGGGGAAAGGTATGCAGATACGCAGTATTTT
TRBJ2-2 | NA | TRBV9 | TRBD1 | CASSPGQPNTGELFF | TGTGCCAGCAGCCCGGGACAGCCGAACACCGGGGAGCTGTTTTTT
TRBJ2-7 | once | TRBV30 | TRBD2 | CAWSGLAGRIDYEQYF | TGTGCCTGGAGCGGACTAGCGGGACGAATAGATTACGAGCAGTACTTC